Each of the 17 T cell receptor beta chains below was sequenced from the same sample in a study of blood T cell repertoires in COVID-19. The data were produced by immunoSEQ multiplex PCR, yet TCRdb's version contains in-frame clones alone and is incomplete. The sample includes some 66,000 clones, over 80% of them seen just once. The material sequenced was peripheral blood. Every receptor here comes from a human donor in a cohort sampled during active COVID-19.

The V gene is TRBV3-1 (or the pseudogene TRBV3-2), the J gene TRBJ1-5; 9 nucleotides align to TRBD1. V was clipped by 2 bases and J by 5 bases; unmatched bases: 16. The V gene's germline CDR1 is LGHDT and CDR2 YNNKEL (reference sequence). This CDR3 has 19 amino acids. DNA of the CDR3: TGTGCCAGCAGCCAATTAACAGGGGGCGCTCCCAAGAAGTATCAGCCCCAGCATTTT. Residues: CASSQLTGGAPKKYQPQHF.

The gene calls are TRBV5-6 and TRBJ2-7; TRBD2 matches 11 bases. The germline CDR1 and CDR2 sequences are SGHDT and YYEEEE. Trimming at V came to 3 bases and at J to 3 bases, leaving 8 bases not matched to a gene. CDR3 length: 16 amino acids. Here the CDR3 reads CASSWRTSGRRYEQYF. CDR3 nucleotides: TGTGCCAGCAGCTGGCGGACTAGCGGGCGCCGCTACGAGCAGTACTTC. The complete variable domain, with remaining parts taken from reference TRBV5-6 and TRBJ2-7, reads DAGVTQSPTHLIKTRGQQVTLRCSPKSGHDTVSWYQQALGQGPQFIFQYYEEEERQRGNFPDRFSGHQFPNYSSELNVNALLLGDSALYLCASSWRTSGRRYEQYFGPGTRLTVT.

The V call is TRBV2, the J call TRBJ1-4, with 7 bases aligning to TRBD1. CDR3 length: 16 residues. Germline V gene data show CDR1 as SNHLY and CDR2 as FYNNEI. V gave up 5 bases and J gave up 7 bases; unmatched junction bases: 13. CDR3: CASSRGLGQGGEKLFF. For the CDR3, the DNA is TGTGCCAGCAGTCGGGGTTTAGGCCAGGGGGGTGAAAAACTGTTTTTT.

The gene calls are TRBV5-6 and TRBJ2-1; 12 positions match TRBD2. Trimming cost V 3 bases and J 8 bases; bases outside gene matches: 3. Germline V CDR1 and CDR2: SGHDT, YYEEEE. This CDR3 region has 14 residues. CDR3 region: CASSYGTSGYEQFF. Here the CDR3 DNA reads TGTGCCAGCAGCTATGGGACTAGCGGGTATGAGCAGTTCTTC.

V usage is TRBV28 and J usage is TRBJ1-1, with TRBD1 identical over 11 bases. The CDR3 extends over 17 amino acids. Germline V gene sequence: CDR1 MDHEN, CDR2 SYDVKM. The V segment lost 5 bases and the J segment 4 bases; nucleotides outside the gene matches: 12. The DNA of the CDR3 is TGTGCCAGCAGTGGGACCGGGACAGGGGGTTTCGGCACTGAAGCTTTCTTT. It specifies CASSGTGTGGFGTEAFF.

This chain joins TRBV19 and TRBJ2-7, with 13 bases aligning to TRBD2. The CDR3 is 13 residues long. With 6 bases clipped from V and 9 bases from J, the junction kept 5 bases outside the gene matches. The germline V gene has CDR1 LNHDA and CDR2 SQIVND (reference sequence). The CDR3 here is CASSGTSGTTQYF. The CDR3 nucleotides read TGTGCCAGTAGCGGGACTAGCGGGACGACGCAGTACTTC.

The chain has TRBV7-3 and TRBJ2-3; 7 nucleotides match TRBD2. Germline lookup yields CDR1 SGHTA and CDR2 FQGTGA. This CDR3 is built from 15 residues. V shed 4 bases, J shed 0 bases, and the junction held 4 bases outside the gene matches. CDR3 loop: CASSSTSASTDTQYF. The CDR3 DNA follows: TGTGCCAGCAGCTCCACTAGCGCCAGCACAGATACGCAGTATTTT.

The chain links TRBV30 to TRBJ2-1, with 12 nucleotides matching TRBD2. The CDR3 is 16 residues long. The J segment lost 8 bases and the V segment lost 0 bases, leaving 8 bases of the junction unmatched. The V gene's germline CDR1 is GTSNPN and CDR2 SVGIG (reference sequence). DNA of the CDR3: TGTGCCTGGAGTGTAGGAAGGACTAGCGGGACCTATGAGCAGTTCTTC. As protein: CAWSVGRTSGTYEQFF.

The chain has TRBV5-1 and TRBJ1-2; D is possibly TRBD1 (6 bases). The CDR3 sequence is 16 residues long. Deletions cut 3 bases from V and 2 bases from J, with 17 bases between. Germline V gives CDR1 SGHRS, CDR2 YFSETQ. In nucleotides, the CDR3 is TGCGCCAGCAGCTCAGGACAGCTCCCGCTCAACTATGGCTACACCTTC. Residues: CASSSGQLPLNYGYTF. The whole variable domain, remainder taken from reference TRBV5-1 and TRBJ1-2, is KAGVTQTPRYLIKTRGQQVTLSCSPISGHRSVSWYQQTPGQGLQFLFEYFSETQRNKGNFPGRFSGRQFSNSRSEMNVSTLELGDSALYLCASSSGQLPLNYGYTFGSGTRLTVV.

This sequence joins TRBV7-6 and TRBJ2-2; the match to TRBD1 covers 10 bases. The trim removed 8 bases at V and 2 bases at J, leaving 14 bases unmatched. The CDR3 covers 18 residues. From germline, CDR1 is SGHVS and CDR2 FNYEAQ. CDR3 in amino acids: CASEPQRQGARNTGELFF. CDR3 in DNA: TGTGCCAGCGAACCCCAGCGACAGGGGGCTCGCAACACCGGGGAGCTGTTTTTT. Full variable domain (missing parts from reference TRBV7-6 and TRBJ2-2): GAGVSQSPRYKVTKRGQDVALRCDPISGHVSLYWYRQALGQGPEFLTYFNYEAQQDKSGLPNDRFSAERPEGSISTLTIQRTEQRDSAMYRCASEPQRQGARNTGELFFGEGSRLTVL.

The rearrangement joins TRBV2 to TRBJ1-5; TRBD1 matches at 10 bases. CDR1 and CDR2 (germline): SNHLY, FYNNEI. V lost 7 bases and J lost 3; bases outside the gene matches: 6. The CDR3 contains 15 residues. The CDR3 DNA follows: TGTGCCAGCACCCCGGGGACAGGGGTCAATCAGCCCCAGCATTTT. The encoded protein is CASTPGTGVNQPQHF.

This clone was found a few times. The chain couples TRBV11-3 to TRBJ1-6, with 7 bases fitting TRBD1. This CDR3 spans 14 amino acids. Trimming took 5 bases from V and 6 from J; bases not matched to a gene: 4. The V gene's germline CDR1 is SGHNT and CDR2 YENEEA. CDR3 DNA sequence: TGTGCCAGCAGCGCGGGACAGCCTAATTCACCCCTCCACTTT. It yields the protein CASSAGQPNSPLHF. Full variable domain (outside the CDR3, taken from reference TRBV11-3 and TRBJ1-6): EAGVVQSPRYKIIEKKQPVAFWCNPISGHNTLYWYLQNLGQGPELLIRYENEEAVDDSQLPKDRFSAERLKGVDSTLKIQPAELGDSAVYLCASSAGQPNSPLHFGNGTRLTVT.

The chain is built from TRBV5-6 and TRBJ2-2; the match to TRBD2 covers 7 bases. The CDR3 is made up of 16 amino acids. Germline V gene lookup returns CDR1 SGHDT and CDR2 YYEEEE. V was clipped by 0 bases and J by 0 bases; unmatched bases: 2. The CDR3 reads CASSLVLAANTGELFF. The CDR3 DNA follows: TGTGCCAGCAGCTTGGTTCTAGCGGCGAACACCGGGGAGCTGTTTTTT.

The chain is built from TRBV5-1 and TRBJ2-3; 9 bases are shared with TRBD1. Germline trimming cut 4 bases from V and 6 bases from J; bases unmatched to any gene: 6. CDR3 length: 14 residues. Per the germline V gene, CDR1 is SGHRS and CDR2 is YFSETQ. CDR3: CASSLGQGLDTQYF. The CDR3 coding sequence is TGCGCCAGCAGCCTGGGACAGGGTCTGGATACGCAGTATTTT.

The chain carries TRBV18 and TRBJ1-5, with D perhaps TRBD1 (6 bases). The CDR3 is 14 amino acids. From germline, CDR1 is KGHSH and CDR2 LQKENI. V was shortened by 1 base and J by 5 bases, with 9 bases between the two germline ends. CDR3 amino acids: CASSPQGVDQPQHF. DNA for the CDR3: TGTGCCAGCTCACCACAGGGGGTGGATCAGCCCCAGCATTTT.

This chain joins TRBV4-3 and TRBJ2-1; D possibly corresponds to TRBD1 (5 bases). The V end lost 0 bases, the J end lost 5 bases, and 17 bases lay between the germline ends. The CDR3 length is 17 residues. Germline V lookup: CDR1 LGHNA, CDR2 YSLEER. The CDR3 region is CASSQDLRQGRDNEQFF. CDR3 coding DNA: TGCGCCAGCAGCCAAGATCTGCGGCAGGGTCGGGACAATGAGCAGTTCTTC.

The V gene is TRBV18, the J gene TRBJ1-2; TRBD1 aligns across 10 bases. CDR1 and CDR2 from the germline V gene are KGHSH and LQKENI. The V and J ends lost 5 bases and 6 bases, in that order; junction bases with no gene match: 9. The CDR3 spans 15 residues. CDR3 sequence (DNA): TGTGCCAGCTCATCACTGGTAGGGACAGGGGATGGCTACACCTTC. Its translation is CASSSLVGTGDGYTF. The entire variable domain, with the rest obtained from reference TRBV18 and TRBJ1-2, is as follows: NAGVMQNPRHLVRRRGQEARLRCSPMKGHSHVYWYRQLPEEGLKFMVYLQKENIIDESGMPKERFSAEFPKEGPSILRIQQVVRGDSAAYFCASSSLVGTGDGYTFGSGTRLTVV.